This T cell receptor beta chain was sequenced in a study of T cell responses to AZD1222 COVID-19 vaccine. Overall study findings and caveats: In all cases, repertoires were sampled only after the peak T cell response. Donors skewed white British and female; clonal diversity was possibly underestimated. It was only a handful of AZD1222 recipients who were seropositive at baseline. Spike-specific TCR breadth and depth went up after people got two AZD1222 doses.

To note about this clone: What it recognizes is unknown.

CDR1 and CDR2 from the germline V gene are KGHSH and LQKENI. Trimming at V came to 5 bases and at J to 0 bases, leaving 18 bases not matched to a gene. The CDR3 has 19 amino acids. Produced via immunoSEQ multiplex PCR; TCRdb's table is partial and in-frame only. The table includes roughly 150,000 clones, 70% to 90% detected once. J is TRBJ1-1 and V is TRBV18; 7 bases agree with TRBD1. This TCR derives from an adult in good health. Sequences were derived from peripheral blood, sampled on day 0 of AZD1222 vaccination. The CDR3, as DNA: TGTGCCAGCTCATCTTCACCGGGACAGTTCGGTACCATGAACACTGAAGCTTTCTTT. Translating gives CASSSSPGQFGTMNTEAFF.